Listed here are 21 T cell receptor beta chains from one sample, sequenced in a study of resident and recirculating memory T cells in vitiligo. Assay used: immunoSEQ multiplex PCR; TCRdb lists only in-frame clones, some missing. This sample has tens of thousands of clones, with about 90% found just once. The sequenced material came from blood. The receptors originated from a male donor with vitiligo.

The CDR3 DNA is TGCGCCAGCAGCCAAGAAAATTTATTGGCAGGGTGGGACTACGAGCAGTACTTC. Amino acids: CASSQENLLAGWDYEQYF. The chain carries TRBV4-1 and TRBJ2-7; D might be TRBD1 (5 bases). V shed 0 bases and J shed 3 bases, with 21 bases lying between them. CDR1 and CDR2 (germline): MGHRA, YSYEKL. The CDR3 is 18 residues long.

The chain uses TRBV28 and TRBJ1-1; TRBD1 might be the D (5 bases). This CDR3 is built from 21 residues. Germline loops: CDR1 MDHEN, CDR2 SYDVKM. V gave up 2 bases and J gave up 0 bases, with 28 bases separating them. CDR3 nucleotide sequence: TGTGCCAGCAGTTTAGTCCGGGGGGGGTATTTTGATTTTCGGGTGAACACTGAAGCTTTCTTT. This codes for CASSLVRGGYFDFRVNTEAFF.

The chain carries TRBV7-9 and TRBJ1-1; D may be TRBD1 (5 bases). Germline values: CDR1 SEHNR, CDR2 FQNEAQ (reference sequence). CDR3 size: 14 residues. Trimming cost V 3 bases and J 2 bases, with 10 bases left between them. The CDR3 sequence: CASSFLGGNTEAFF. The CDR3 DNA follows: TGTGCCAGCAGCTTTCTCGGGGGTAACACTGAAGCTTTCTTT.

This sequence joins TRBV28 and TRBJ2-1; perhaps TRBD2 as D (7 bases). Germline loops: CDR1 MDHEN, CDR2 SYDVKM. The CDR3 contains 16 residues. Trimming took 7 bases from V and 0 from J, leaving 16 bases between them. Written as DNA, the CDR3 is TGTGCCAGCACCCCCGGGGGGCTGAGCTCCTACAATGAGCAGTTCTTC. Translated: CASTPGGLSSYNEQFF.

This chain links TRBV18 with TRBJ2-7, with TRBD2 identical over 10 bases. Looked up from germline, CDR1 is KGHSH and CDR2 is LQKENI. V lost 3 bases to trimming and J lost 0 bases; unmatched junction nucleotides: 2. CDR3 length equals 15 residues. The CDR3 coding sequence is TGTGCCAGCTCACCTACTAGCGGGGACTCCTACGAGCAGTACTTC. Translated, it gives CASSPTSGDSYEQYF. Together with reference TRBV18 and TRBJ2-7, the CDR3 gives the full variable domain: NAGVMQNPRHLVRRRGQEARLRCSPMKGHSHVYWYRQLPEEGLKFMVYLQKENIIDESGMPKERFSAEFPKEGPSILRIQQVVRGDSAAYFCASSPTSGDSYEQYFGPGTRLTVT.

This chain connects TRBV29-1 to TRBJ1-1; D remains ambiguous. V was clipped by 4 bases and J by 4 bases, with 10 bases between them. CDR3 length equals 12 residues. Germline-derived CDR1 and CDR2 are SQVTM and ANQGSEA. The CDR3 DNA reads TGCAGCGTTGCAAGAGGGATCACTGAAGCTTTCTTT. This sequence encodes CSVARGITEAFF.

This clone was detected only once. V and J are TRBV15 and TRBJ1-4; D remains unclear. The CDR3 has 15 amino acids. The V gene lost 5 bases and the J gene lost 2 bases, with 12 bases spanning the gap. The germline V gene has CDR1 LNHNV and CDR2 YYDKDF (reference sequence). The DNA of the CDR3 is TGTGCCACCAGCCTAGACCTTCGCACTAATGAAAAACTGTTTTTT. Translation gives CATSLDLRTNEKLFF.

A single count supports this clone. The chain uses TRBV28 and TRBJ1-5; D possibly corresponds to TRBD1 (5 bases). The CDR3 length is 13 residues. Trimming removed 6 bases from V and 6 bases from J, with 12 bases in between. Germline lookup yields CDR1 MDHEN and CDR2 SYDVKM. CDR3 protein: CASRPGWGQPQHF. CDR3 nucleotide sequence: TGTGCCAGCAGACCAGGGTGGGGTCAGCCCCAGCATTTT.

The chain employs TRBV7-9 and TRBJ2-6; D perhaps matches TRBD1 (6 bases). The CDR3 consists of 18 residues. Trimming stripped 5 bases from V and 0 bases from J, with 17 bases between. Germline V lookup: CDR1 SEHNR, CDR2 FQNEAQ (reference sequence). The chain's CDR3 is CASSPPDSHPSGANVLTF. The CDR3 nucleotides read TGTGCCAGCAGCCCTCCGGACAGCCACCCCTCTGGGGCCAACGTCCTGACTTTC.

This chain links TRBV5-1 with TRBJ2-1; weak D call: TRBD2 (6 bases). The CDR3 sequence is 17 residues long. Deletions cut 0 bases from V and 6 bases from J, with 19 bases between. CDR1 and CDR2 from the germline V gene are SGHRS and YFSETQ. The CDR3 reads CASSLGSRWASVNEQFF. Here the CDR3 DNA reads TGCGCCAGCAGCTTGGGAAGTCGTTGGGCTAGCGTCAATGAGCAGTTCTTC.

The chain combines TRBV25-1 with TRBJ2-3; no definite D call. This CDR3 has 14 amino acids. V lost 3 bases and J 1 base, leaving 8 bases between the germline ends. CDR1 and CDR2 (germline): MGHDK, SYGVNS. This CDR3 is CASSESQGTDTQYF. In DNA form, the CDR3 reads TGTGCCAGCAGTGAGTCCCAGGGCACAGATACGCAGTATTTT.

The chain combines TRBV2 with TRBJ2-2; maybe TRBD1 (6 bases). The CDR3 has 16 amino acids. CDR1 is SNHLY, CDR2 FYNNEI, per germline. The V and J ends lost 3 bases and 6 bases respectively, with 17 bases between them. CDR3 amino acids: CASSDVTGRGAGELFF. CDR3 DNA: TGTGCCAGCAGTGATGTAACTGGCAGGGGCGCCGGGGAGCTGTTTTTT.

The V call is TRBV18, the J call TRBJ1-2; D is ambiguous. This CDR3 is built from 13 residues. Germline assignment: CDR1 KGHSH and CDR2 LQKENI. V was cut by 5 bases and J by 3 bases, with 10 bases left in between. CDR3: CASSSRQYYGYTF. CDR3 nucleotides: TGTGCCAGCTCATCGAGGCAATACTATGGCTACACCTTC.

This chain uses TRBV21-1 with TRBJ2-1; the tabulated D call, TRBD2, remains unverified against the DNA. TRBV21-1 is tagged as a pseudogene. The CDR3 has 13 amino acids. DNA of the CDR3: TGTGCCAGCAGCAAAAGTGTACTCGATGAGCAGTTCTTC. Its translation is CASSKSVLDEQFF.

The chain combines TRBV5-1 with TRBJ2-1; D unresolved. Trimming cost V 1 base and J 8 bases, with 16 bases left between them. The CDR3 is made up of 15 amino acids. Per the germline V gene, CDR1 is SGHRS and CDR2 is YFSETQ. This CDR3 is CASSLPGSPLDEQFF. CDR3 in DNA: TGCGCCAGCAGCTTGCCAGGATCCCCTCTGGATGAGCAGTTCTTC.

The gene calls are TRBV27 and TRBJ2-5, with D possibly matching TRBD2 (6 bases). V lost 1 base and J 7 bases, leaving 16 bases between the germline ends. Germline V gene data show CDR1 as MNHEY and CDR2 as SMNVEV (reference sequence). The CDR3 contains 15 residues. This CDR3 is CASSLWGVDEGTQYF. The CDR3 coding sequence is TGTGCCAGCAGTTTATGGGGGGTGGACGAGGGGACCCAGTACTTC.

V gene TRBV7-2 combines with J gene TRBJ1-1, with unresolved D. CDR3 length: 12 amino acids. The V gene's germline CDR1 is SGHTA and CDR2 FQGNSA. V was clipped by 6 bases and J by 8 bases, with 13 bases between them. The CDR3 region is CASSSPAQEAFF. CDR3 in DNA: TGTGCCAGCAGTTCGCCCGCACAGGAAGCTTTCTTT.

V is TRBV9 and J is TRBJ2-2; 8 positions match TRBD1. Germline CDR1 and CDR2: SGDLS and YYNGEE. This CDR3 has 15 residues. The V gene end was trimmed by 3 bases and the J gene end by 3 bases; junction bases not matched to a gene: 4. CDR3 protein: CASSDRTGHTGELFF. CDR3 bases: TGTGCCAGCAGCGACCGGACAGGGCACACCGGGGAGCTGTTTTTT.

The DNA for the CDR3 is TGTGCCAGCAGTTACTCGGAGGGTGGGGAGCAGTACTTC. Amino acids: CASSYSEGGEQYF. The rearrangement joins TRBV6-6 to TRBJ2-7; TRBD2 might be the D (6 bases). Deletions cut 0 bases from V and 7 bases from J, with 10 bases between. Germline CDR1 reads MNHNY; CDR2 reads SVGAGI (reference sequence). This CDR3 has 13 amino acids.

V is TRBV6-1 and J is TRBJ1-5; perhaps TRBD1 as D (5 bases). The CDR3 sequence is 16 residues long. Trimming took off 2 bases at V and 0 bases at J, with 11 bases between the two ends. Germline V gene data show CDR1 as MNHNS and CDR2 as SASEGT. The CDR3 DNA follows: TGTGCCAGCAGTGAATGGGGGGGTAGTAGCAATCAGCCCCAGCATTTT. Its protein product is CASSEWGGSSNQPQHF.

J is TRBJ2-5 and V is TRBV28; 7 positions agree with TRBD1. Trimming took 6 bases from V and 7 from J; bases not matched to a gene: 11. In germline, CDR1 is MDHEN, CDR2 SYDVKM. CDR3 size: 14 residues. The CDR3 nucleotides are TGTGCCAGCAGATCGAGGGACAGCTTGGGGACCCAGTACTTC. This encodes CASRSRDSLGTQYF.